Below, 20 T cell receptor beta chains from the same sample are listed, as sequenced in a study of CD8 T cells in Susac syndrome. With random hexamers, 0.5 to 1 ug RNA was reverse transcribed. Via MiXCR, TCRdb re-called the immunoSEQ multiplex PCR reads, giving one row per CDR3 protein. Here the sample spans more than 250,000 distinct CDR3 sequences, under 95% being singletons. Sequenced sample: CD4+ T cells from PBMCs. The receptors derive from a human donor with multiple sclerosis.

This sequence joins TRBV5-1 and TRBJ2-2; TRBD2 matches at 8 bases. Germline V lookup: CDR1 SGHRS, CDR2 YFSETQ. Trimming removed 0 bases from V and 5 bases from J; junction bases left unmatched: 6. The CDR3 runs to 16 residues. In DNA, the CDR3 is TGCGCCAGCAGCTTGGAAGCGGGAGAGGGGACCGGGGAGCTGTTTTTT. Its protein product is CASSLEAGEGTGELFF.

This chain uses TRBV12-3 or TRBV12-4 with TRBJ2-1; D is undetermined. With 3 bases removed from V and 8 bases from J, the gap between germline ends came to 8 bases. CDR3 length: 12 amino acids. This chain's CDR3 is CASSLLRYEQFF. CDR3 DNA sequence: TGTGCCAGCAGTTTGCTTCGGTATGAGCAGTTCTTC.

This clonotype was seen only a few times. This chain joins TRBV9 and TRBJ2-5; D perhaps matches TRBD2 (6 bases). Trimming took off 0 bases at V and 4 bases at J, with 10 bases between the two ends. CDR1 is SGDLS and CDR2 is YYNGEE in the germline V gene. The CDR3 spans 14 residues. CDR3 residues: CASSVAQRAETQYF. CDR3 DNA: TGTGCCAGCAGCGTAGCTCAGCGGGCAGAGACCCAGTACTTC.

This rearrangement joins TRBV5-1 to TRBJ2-5, with 10 bases that match TRBD2. Germline CDR1 is SGHRS and CDR2 is YFSETQ. Trimming took 4 bases from V and 1 from J; bases not matched to a gene: 4. This CDR3 region has 15 residues. CDR3 nucleotides: TGCGCCAGCAGCGGGGGACTAGCGTTCCAAGAGACCCAGTACTTC. Protein sequence: CASSGGLAFQETQYF.

V usage is TRBV6-1 and J usage is TRBJ1-5; a weak D match, TRBD1 (5 bases). Germline CDR1 is MNHNS and CDR2 is SASEGT. The CDR3 has 14 amino acids. Trimming shortened V by 6 bases and J by 4 bases, and 13 bases separated the two germline ends. This CDR3 is CASRTGTGNQPQHF. As DNA, the CDR3 is TGTGCCAGCAGGACCGGGACGGGAAATCAGCCCCAGCATTTT.

V and J are TRBV19 and TRBJ1-4, with 9 nucleotides matching TRBD1. Trimming at V came to 7 bases and at J to 4 bases, leaving 16 bases not matched to a gene. Germline V lookup: CDR1 LNHDA, CDR2 SQIVND (reference sequence). The CDR3 spans 18 residues. The CDR3 reads CASTTLGQGAPVNEKLFF. CDR3 in DNA: TGTGCCAGTACGACCCTGGGACAGGGCGCCCCCGTTAATGAAAAACTGTTTTTT.

CDR3 loop: CASSYGQAENQPQHF. The CDR3 DNA reads as TGTGCCAGCAGCTACGGACAGGCGGAAAATCAGCCCCAGCATTTT. The chain couples TRBV12-3 or TRBV12-4 to TRBJ1-5, with 7 bases lining up with TRBD1. The junction had 9 bases not matched to a gene; V was cut back by 6 bases and J by 4 bases. The CDR3 has 15 residues.

V and J are TRBV10-3 and TRBJ1-4, with D uncertain. V was shortened by 8 bases and J by 7 bases, with 5 bases between the two germline ends. The CDR3 totals 10 residues. Germline V CDR1 and CDR2: ENHRY, SYGVKD. The CDR3 bases are TGTGCCATCGGGAGTGAAAAACTGTTTTTT. This encodes CAIGSEKLFF.

This clonotype has more than one count but fewer than ten. The CDR3 sequence is CASSLGLVGADTQYF. The CDR3 nucleotides are TGTGCCAGCAGCTTAGGGCTGGTGGGGGCAGATACGCAGTATTTT. The rearrangement joins TRBV7-2 to TRBJ2-3; the D call may be TRBD1 or TRBD2 (5 bases each). The V gene's germline CDR1 is SGHTA and CDR2 FQGNSA. The CDR3 extends over 15 amino acids. Trimming pared 1 base from V and 4 bases from J, leaving 12 bases between.

The chain couples TRBV20-1 to TRBJ1-3; tentatively, D is TRBD1 (5 bases). Germline V CDR1 and CDR2: DFQATT, SNEGSKA (reference sequence). The CDR3 consists of 14 residues. V was pared by 4 bases and J by 4 bases, with 14 bases between. Here the CDR3 DNA reads TGCAGTGCTACAAACTATGCAGGGGGAAACACCATATATTTT. Residues: CSATNYAGGNTIYF.

V gene TRBV27 combines with J gene TRBJ2-1; perhaps TRBD2 as D (5 bases). V was clipped by 0 bases and J by 8 bases, with 14 bases between them. The CDR3 loop spans 15 amino acids. Germline values: CDR1 MNHEY, CDR2 SMNVEV (reference sequence). This CDR3 reads CASSLSWAGGDEQFF. The CDR3 DNA sequence: TGTGCCAGCAGTTTATCGTGGGCGGGCGGCGATGAGCAGTTCTTC.

The chain links TRBV5-1 to TRBJ1-3; D is uncertain. Germline-derived CDR1 and CDR2 are SGHRS and YFSETQ. The V and J ends lost 3 bases and 0 bases respectively, with 10 bases between them. The CDR3 is made up of 15 amino acids. Here the CDR3 DNA reads TGCGCCAGCAGCTCGGTGGCCGACTCTGGAAACACCATATATTTT. This encodes CASSSVADSGNTIYF.

This clonotype has just one count. This rearrangement joins TRBV7-9 to TRBJ2-1, with 8 bases aligning to TRBD2. Per germline, CDR1 SEHNR and CDR2 FQNEAQ (reference sequence). J lost 1 base, V lost 8 bases, and 4 bases had no gene match. CDR3 length equals 14 residues. The CDR3 region is CASGTRRSYNEQFF. The CDR3 DNA reads as TGTGCCAGCGGGACTAGGAGGTCCTACAATGAGCAGTTCTTC.

The CDR3 DNA reads TGCAGTGCGGTCCGACAGGGTATGGGGAACACTGAAGCTTTCTTT. This sequence encodes CSAVRQGMGNTEAFF. The chain employs TRBV20-1 and TRBJ1-1; the match to TRBD1 covers 7 bases. Germline CDR1 DFQATT, CDR2 SNEGSKA (reference sequence). V shed 6 bases and J 1 base; nucleotides not matched to a gene: 11. The CDR3 sequence is 15 residues long.

The chain uses TRBV7-2 and TRBJ2-7; 11 positions match TRBD2. From germline, CDR1 is SGHTA and CDR2 FQGNSA. V lost 7 bases and J lost 6; bases outside the gene matches: 8. The CDR3 is made up of 14 amino acids. The CDR3 here is CASNTLAGGGEQYF. The CDR3 DNA reads TGTGCCAGCAATACCTTAGCGGGAGGGGGCGAGCAGTACTTC.

The genes are TRBV4-2 and TRBJ1-2; D is unclear. CDR1 and CDR2 from the germline V gene are LGHNA and YNFKEQ. V lost 0 bases and J lost 2, with 10 bases in between. The CDR3 loop spans 15 amino acids. CDR3 DNA sequence: TGTGCCAGCAGCCAAGAGCAAGGATCAAACTATGGCTACACCTTC. Translated, it gives CASSQEQGSNYGYTF.

V gene TRBV20-1 combines with J gene TRBJ2-1; D is possibly TRBD2 (6 bases). Germline V gives CDR1 DFQATT, CDR2 SNEGSKA (reference sequence). V lost 1 base to trimming and J lost 9 bases, with 22 bases between them. The CDR3 contains 16 residues. The CDR3 region has the DNA TGCAGTGCTAGAGCGGACAACCCGGGGGTAGGCGGTGAGCAGTTCTTC. Protein: CSARADNPGVGGEQFF.

This clonotype was seen only once. The J gene is TRBJ2-2, the V gene TRBV6-2 or TRBV6-3; tentatively, D is TRBD1 or TRBD2 (5 bases each). Germline V gene sequence: CDR1 MNHEY, CDR2 SVGEGT. CDR3 length: 15 residues. V lost 2 bases, J lost 5 bases, and 12 bases lay in between. The CDR3 here is CASSYEGPSTGELFF. Here the CDR3 DNA reads TGTGCCAGCAGTTACGAGGGGCCGTCGACCGGGGAGCTGTTTTTT.

DNA of the CDR3: TGTGCCTGGGGATTATTCCTTGGGACTGAAGCTTTCTTT. As protein: CAWGLFLGTEAFF. The chain carries TRBV30 and TRBJ1-1, with D uncertain. This CDR3 is built from 13 residues. The germline V and J ends were trimmed by 5 bases and 5 bases, with 15 bases remaining between them. Germline assignment: CDR1 GTSNPN and CDR2 SVGIG (reference sequence).

The chain recombines TRBV27 with TRBJ1-1; tentative D call: TRBD1 (6 bases). V shed 5 bases and J shed 8 bases, with 18 bases lying between them. CDR1 MNHEY and CDR2 SMNVEV come from the germline V gene (reference sequence). The CDR3 has 14 amino acids. The CDR3 DNA is TGTGCCAGCAGTCTCAGACAGGCGCCCACGGAAGCTTTCTTT. Encoded protein: CASSLRQAPTEAFF.